This record covers a single T cell receptor beta chain. What it binds is unknown. Given a much more abundant clone one base away, this may be a read error. The data were taken from a study of T-cell reconstitution after alpha-beta-depleted transplantation in children. The V gene lost 6 bases and the J gene lost 7 bases, with 13 bases spanning the gap. Germline V gene data show CDR1 as DFQATT and CDR2 as SNEGSKA (reference sequence). This CDR3 comprises 12 residues. Whole-study results and caveats: T cells produced anew were the main source of T-cell counts and diversity one year after transplant. Several hundred expanded graft clones reportedly gave rise to the alpha-beta T cells present about two months after transplant.

Preparation of the TCRbeta library was carried out with unique molecular identifiers. Each CDR3 protein gets one entry after TCRdb re-called the PCR reads with MiXCR. The sample lists just under 150,000 distinct CDR3 sequences, around 8.8% occurring once. The chain employs TRBV20-1 and TRBJ1-5; D gene ambiguous. Sequenced material: PBMCs, mostly from graft donor cells, taken 180 days after TCRalphabeta/CD19-depleted stem cell transplant. This sequence was found in a female patient between 2 and 15 years old who had a stem cell transplant for congenital amegakaryocytic thrombocytopenia, so the T cells may come from the graft donor. In DNA, the CDR3 is TGCAGTGCCTCAACATGGAGGCAGCCCCAGCATTTT. It specifies CSASTWRQPQHF.